Presented here are 23 T cell receptor beta chains from one specimen sequenced in a study of blood T cells in healthy people across ages. A second 7 to 11 cycle PCR used barcoded and J-beta primers. TCRdb re-derived calls from the 5' RACE reads in MiXCR, one entry per CDR3 protein. The sample consists of 600,000 or so distinct CDR3 sequences, about 30% of them appearing once. Sequenced sample: blood. Every receptor here comes from a woman older than 75 in good health.

Regarding this clonotype: This sequence may be a read error, since a much larger clone differs from it by one base. This chain joins TRBV5-1 and TRBJ2-1; maybe TRBD1 (5 bases). The CDR3 has 14 amino acids. V lost 7 bases to trimming and J lost 10 bases, with 21 bases between them. Germline V lookup: CDR1 SGHRS, CDR2 YFSETQ. In nucleotides, the CDR3 is TGCGCCAGCGGTACCGCCCAGGGTATTAAGGAGCAGTTCTTC. Its translation is CASGTAQGIKEQFF.

This clonotype was counted at least ten times. The chain is built from TRBV7-2 and TRBJ2-5; possibly TRBD2 for D (5 bases). Germline CDR1 reads SGHTA; CDR2 reads FQGNSA. Trimming removed 5 bases at V and 5 bases at J, with 15 bases between. This CDR3 is 14 amino acids long. The CDR3 nucleotides read TGTGCCAGCAGCAGGGAATTCAGAGGGGAGACCCAGTACTTC. Protein product: CASSREFRGETQYF.

This clonotype was found a few times. V usage is TRBV6-1 and J usage is TRBJ1-1, with D possibly TRBD1 on 5 matching bases. V was cut by 5 bases and J by 3 bases, with 19 bases left in between. The length of the CDR3 is 16 residues. The germline CDR1 and CDR2 sequences are MNHNS and SASEGT. CDR3 bases: TGTGCCAGCAGTTCTGAACGGGGGGTGGGGGACACTGAAGCTTTCTTT. Translating it yields CASSSERGVGDTEAFF.

V gene TRBV20-1 combines with J gene TRBJ2-1; 8 bases line up with TRBD2. The CDR3 runs 15 residues. CDR1 is DFQATT and CDR2 is SNEGSKA in the germline V gene (reference sequence). J was trimmed by 4 bases and V by 5 bases; bases with no gene match: 10. CDR3 loop: CSAPRPGLGYNEQFF. The CDR3 nucleotides are TGCAGTGCTCCAAGACCGGGACTAGGGTACAATGAGCAGTTCTTC.

Remarks on this clonotype: This could be a read error, since a much larger clone is one nucleotide away. This chain joins TRBV30 and TRBJ2-4, with unresolved D. The CDR3 has 13 residues. Germline CDR1 GTSNPN, CDR2 SVGIG (reference sequence). V lost 7 bases, J lost 13 bases, and 23 bases lay in between. In nucleotides, the CDR3 is TGTGCCTACCGGAACAGTTTACACAATGAGCAGTACTTC. This translates into CAYRNSLHNEQYF.

In this sample, this clonotype turned up many times. V and J are TRBV27 and TRBJ2-5; D is uncertain. With 4 bases removed from V and 2 bases from J, the gap between germline ends came to 11 bases. The CDR3 extends over 14 amino acids. Germline values: CDR1 MNHEY, CDR2 SMNVEV (reference sequence). The CDR3 protein is CASSSNRIQETQYF. In DNA, the CDR3 is TGTGCCAGCAGTTCTAACCGTATACAAGAGACCCAGTACTTC.

This clonotype came up a few times. A much bigger clone sits one base away, suggesting this may be a read error. The V call is TRBV12-3 or TRBV12-4, the J call TRBJ2-4; D is ambiguous. With 3 bases removed from V and 13 bases from J, the gap between germline ends came to 19 bases. CDR3 length: 14 residues. The CDR3 nucleotides are TGTGCCAGCAGTTTGTTCCAGGCATACAATGAGCAGTACTTC. It encodes CASSLFQAYNEQYF.

This clonotype was detected a few times. This rearrangement joins TRBV5-1 to TRBJ1-1, with 7 bases lining up with TRBD1. Germline CDR1 reads SGHRS; CDR2 reads YFSETQ. Losses at the gene ends were 0 bases for V and 7 bases for J; bases not matched to a gene: 9. The CDR3 loop spans 15 amino acids. The CDR3 DNA is TGCGCCAGCAGCTTGGCTCAGGGGGGCAGCGATGAAGCTTTCTTT. Its protein product is CASSLAQGGSDEAFF.

The rearrangement links TRBV7-3 to TRBJ2-3; maybe TRBD1 (6 bases). V lost 7 bases to trimming and J lost 7 bases, with 18 bases between them. Per the germline V gene, CDR1 is SGHTA and CDR2 is FQGTGA. CDR3 length: 14 residues. The CDR3 loop reads CASKDSQASYTQYF. The CDR3 bases are TGTGCCAGCAAGGACAGCCAAGCGTCATATACGCAGTATTTT.

The sample holds many counts of this clonotype. This sequence joins TRBV20-1 and TRBJ2-5, with D uncertain. CDR3 length: 14 residues. Trimming shortened V by 0 bases and J by 1 base, and 9 bases separated the two germline ends. Germline CDR1 DFQATT, CDR2 SNEGSKA (reference sequence). The CDR3 loop is CSARDVPAQETQYF. CDR3 bases: TGCAGTGCTAGAGATGTTCCGGCCCAAGAGACCCAGTACTTC.

This clonotype came up once. This could be a read error, since a much larger clone is one nucleotide away. J is TRBJ2-1 and V is TRBV3-1, with TRBD1 identical over 9 bases. The CDR3 is made up of 15 amino acids. From germline, CDR1 is LGHDT and CDR2 YNNKEL (reference sequence). J was trimmed by 13 bases and V by 0 bases; bases with no gene match: 10. Written as DNA, the CDR3 is TGTGCCAGCAGCCAAGATCGGGGACAGGGAGGAACCCAGTTCTTC. Translating gives CASSQDRGQGGTQFF.

A remark on this clonotype: With a much larger clone just one base away, this may be a read error. The V gene is TRBV20-1, the J gene TRBJ1-2; no clear D. Germline lookup yields CDR1 DFQATT and CDR2 SNEGSKA (reference sequence). This CDR3 is built from 15 residues. V lost 0 bases to trimming and J lost 8 bases, with 19 bases between them. In nucleotides, the CDR3 is TGCAGTGCTAGAGATCCCTGGCCAGGTTTAAGAGGCTACACCTTC. Translating gives CSARDPWPGLRGYTF.

This clonotype was seen ten or more times. The V gene is TRBV4-2, the J gene TRBJ2-5, with 8 bases lining up with TRBD1. Trimming cost V 0 bases and J 3 bases; bases outside gene matches: 9. CDR3 size: 17 residues. Germline assignment: CDR1 LGHNA and CDR2 YNFKEQ. The CDR3 DNA is TGTGCCAGCAGCCAAGAAATCCCAGGGACAGGAAAAGAGACCCAGTACTTC. Protein product: CASSQEIPGTGKETQYF.

In its sample, this clonotype was seen many times. The rearrangement joins TRBV7-3 to TRBJ2-7, with TRBD1 identical over 10 bases. V gave up 5 bases and J gave up 7 bases; unmatched junction bases: 17. The CDR3 sequence is 17 residues long. Germline lookup yields CDR1 SGHTA and CDR2 FQGTGA. CDR3 in amino acids: CASSAQRGTGDLGEQYF. CDR3 DNA: TGTGCCAGCAGCGCCCAACGGGGGACAGGGGATCTTGGTGAGCAGTACTTC.

This clonotype was seen many times. A much larger clone lies one base from this, so it may be a read error. The chain couples TRBV29-1 to TRBJ2-6; TRBD1 might be the D (5 bases). Germline assignment: CDR1 SQVTM and CDR2 ANQGSEA. This CDR3 spans 12 amino acids. The CDR3 DNA is TGCAGCGTTGTTGCTGGGGCCAACGTCCGGACTTTC. This codes for CSVVAGANVRTF. Filled out from reference TRBV29-1 and TRBJ2-6, the complete variable domain reads SAVISQKPSRDICQRGTSLTIQCQVDSQVTMMFWYRQQPGQSLTLIATANQGSEATYESGFVIDKFPISRPNLTFSTLTVSNMSPEDSSIYLCSVVAGANVRTFGAGSRLTVL.

At least ten counts were recorded for this clonotype. The chain joins TRBV6-2 or TRBV6-3 to TRBJ1-4, with 7 nucleotides matching TRBD1. The CDR3 totals 16 residues. Looked up from germline, CDR1 is MNHEY and CDR2 is SVGEGT. The V segment lost 4 bases and the J segment 3 bases; nucleotides outside the gene matches: 8. The DNA of the CDR3 is TGTGCCAGCAGTTTCGGACGACAGGGCGCTAATGAAAAACTGTTTTTT. Amino acid sequence: CASSFGRQGANEKLFF.

This clonotype was detected many times. The V and J genes are TRBV5-1 and TRBJ2-7, with D perhaps assigned TRBD1 or TRBD2 (6 bases each). In germline, CDR1 is SGHRS, CDR2 YFSETQ. Trimming stripped 0 bases from V and 6 bases from J, with 19 bases between. This CDR3 region has 16 residues. The DNA for the CDR3 is TGCGCCAGCAGCTTGGCCCCGCCGGGACAAGCGGGCGAGCAGTACTTC. This gives the protein CASSLAPPGQAGEQYF.

For this clonotype: The CDR3 does not end in the conserved phenylalanine or tryptophan, so this is likely a read error. The V and J genes are TRBV20-1 and TRBJ2-5; TRBD1 might be the D (6 bases). The closer fit of TRBJ2-1 to the DNA end suggests the J call may be wrong. Germline values: CDR1 DFQATT, CDR2 SNEGSKA (reference sequence). The CDR3 spans 15 residues. CDR3 in DNA: TGCAGTGCTAGGGGGGCAGGCAAGACCCAAGAGACCCAGTTCTCC. Translating gives CSARGAGKTQETQFS.

The chain couples TRBV7-2 to TRBJ2-1; 9 nucleotides match TRBD2. Unmatched junction bases numbered 8, after V lost 5 bases and J lost 6 bases. In germline, CDR1 is SGHTA, CDR2 FQGNSA. The length of the CDR3 is 15 residues. CDR3 protein: CASSPESGGFNEQFF. CDR3 in DNA: TGTGCCAGCAGCCCCGAAAGCGGGGGGTTCAATGAGCAGTTCTTC.

To note about this clonotype: A read error may be the cause here, since a much bigger clone is one base away. The chain couples TRBV20-1 to TRBJ2-7; tentatively, D is TRBD1 (5 bases). The CDR3 extends over 12 amino acids. With 3 bases removed from V and 7 bases from J, the gap between germline ends came to 13 bases. Germline V CDR1 and CDR2: DFQATT, SNEGSKA (reference sequence). CDR3 sequence: CSASRQRNEQYF. The CDR3, as DNA: TGCAGTGCTAGCAGACAGAGGAATGAGCAGTACTTC.

The sample holds many counts of this clonotype. V and J are TRBV10-3 and TRBJ2-7; D perhaps matches TRBD2 (6 bases). Trimming left V 6 bases short and J 5 bases short, with 11 bases between. Germline CDR1 and CDR2: ENHRY and SYGVKD. CDR3 length: 12 residues. CDR3 loop: CAISGGADEQYF. The CDR3 nucleotides are TGTGCCATCAGCGGAGGGGCGGACGAGCAGTACTTC.

In this sample, this clonotype turned up many times. The V call is TRBV29-1, the J call TRBJ2-4; D gene ambiguous. This CDR3 is built from 12 residues. V gave up 0 bases and J gave up 1 base, with 1 base separating them. Germline assignment: CDR1 SQVTM and CDR2 ANQGSEA. The CDR3 DNA follows: TGCAGCGTTGAAGAGGCCAAAAACATTCAGTACTTC. Amino acid sequence: CSVEEAKNIQYF. Supplemented by reference TRBV29-1 and TRBJ2-4, the full variable domain reads SAVISQKPSRDICQRGTSLTIQCQVDSQVTMMFWYRQQPGQSLTLIATANQGSEATYESGFVIDKFPISRPNLTFSTLTVSNMSPEDSSIYLCSVEEAKNIQYFGAGTRLSVL.

Ten or more counts support this clonotype. The chain employs TRBV28 and TRBJ2-5; 8 nucleotides align to TRBD2. The CDR3 is 15 amino acids. V dropped 5 bases and J dropped 5; count of bases not matched to a gene: 10. Germline lookup yields CDR1 MDHEN and CDR2 SYDVKM. The CDR3 DNA reads TGTGCCAGCAGTCTCCCCCGGGGGGGGGCCGAGACCCAGTACTTC. This gives the protein CASSLPRGGAETQYF.